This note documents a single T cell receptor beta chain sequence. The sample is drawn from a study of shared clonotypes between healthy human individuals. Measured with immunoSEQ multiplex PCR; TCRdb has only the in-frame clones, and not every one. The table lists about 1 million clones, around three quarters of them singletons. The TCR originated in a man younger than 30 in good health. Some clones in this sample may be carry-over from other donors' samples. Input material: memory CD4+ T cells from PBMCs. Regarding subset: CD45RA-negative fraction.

The CDR3 loop is CASSFERTDTQYF. The CDR3 DNA reads as TGTGCCAGCAGCTTTGAACGCACAGATACGCAGTATTTT. The V call is TRBV7-8, the J call TRBJ2-3; D is unresolved. Trimming took off 3 bases at V and 1 base at J, with 5 bases between the two ends. The CDR3 sequence is 13 residues long. Germline CDR1 reads SGHVS; CDR2 reads FQNEAQ.